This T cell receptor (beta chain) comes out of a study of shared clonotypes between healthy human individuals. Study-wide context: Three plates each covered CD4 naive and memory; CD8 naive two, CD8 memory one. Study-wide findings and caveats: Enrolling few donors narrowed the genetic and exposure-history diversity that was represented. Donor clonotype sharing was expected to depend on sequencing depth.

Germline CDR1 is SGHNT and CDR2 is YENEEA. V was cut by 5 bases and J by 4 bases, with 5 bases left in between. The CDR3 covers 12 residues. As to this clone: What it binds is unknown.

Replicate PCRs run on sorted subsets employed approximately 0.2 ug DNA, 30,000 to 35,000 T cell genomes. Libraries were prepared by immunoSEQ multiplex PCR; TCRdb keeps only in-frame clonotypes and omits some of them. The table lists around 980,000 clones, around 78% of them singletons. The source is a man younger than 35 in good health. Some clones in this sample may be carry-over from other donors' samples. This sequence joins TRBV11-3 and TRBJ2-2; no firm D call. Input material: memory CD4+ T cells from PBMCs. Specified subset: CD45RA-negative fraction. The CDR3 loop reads CASSIGTGELFF. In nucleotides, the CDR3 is TGTGCCAGCAGCATTGGCACCGGGGAGCTGTTTTTT. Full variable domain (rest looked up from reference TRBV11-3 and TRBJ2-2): EAGVVQSPRYKIIEKKQPVAFWCNPISGHNTLYWYLQNLGQGPELLIRYENEEAVDDSQLPKDRFSAERLKGVDSTLKIQPAELGDSAVYLCASSIGTGELFFGEGSRLTVL.